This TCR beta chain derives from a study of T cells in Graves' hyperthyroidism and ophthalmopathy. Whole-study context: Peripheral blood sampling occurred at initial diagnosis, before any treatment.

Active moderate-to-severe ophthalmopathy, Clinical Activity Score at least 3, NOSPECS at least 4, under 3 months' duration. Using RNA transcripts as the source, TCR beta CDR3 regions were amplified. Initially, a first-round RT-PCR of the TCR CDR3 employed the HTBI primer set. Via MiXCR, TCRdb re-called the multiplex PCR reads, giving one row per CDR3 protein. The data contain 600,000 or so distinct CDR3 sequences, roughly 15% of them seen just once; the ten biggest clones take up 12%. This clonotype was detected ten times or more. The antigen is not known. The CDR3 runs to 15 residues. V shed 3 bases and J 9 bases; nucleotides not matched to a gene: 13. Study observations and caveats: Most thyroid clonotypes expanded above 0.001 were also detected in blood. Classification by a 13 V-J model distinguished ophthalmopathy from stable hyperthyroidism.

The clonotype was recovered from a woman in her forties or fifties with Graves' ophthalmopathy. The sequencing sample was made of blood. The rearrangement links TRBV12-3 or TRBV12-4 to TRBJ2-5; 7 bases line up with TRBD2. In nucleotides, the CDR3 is TGTGCCAGCAGTTTGACACTAGCGTTCTTATCGGCCCAGTACTTC. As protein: CASSLTLAFLSAQYF.